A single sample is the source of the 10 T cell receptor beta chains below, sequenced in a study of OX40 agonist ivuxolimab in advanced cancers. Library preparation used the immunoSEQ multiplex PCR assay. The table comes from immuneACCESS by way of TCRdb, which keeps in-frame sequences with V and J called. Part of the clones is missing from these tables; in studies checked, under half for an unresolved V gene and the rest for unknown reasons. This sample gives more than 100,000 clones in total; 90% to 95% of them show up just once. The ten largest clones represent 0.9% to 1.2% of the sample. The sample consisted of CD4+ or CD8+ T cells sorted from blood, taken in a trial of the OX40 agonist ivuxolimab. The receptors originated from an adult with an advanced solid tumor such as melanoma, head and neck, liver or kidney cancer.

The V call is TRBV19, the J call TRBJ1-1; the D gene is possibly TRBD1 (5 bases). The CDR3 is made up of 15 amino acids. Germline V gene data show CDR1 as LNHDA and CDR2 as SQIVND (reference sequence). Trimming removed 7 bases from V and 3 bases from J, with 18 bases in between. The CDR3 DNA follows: TGTGCCAGTAAGGGAGCAGGGAAGAGGGACACTGAAGCTTTCTTT. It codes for CASKGAGKRDTEAFF.

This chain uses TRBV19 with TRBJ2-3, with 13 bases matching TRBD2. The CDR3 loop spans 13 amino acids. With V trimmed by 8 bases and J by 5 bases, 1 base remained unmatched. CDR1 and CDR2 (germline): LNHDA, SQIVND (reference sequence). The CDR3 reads CASRTSGGDTQYF. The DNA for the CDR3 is TGTGCCAGTCGGACTAGCGGGGGAGATACGCAGTATTTT.

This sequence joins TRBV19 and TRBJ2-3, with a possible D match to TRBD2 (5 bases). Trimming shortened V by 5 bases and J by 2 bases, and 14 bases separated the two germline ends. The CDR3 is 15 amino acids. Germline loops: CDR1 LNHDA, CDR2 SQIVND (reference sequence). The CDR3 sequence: CASSPIALDTDTQYF. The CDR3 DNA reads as TGTGCCAGTAGTCCCATAGCGCTCGACACAGATACGCAGTATTTT.

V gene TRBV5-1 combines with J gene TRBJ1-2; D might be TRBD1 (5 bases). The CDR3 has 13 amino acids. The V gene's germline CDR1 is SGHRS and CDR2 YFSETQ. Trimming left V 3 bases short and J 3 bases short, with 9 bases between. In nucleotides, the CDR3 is TGCGCCAGCAGCTCGCTACAGGACTATGGCTACACCTTC. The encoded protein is CASSSLQDYGYTF.

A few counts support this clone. CDR3: CASSLSRKGGRSVDEQYF. The CDR3 DNA reads as TGTGCCAGCAGTTTATCGAGGAAAGGCGGGAGAAGCGTCGACGAGCAGTACTTC. This sequence joins TRBV27 and TRBJ2-7; 7 bases are shared with TRBD2. The V segment lost 0 bases and the J segment 5 bases; nucleotides outside the gene matches: 16. This CDR3 contains 18 residues. The germline gives CDR1 MNHEY, CDR2 SMNVEV (reference sequence).

The chain's CDR3 is CASSPQGGGYTF. CDR3 bases: TGTGCCAGCAGTCCACAGGGTGGAGGCTACACCTTC. The rearrangement links TRBV27 to TRBJ1-2; TRBD1 might be the D (6 bases). CDR1 is MNHEY, CDR2 SMNVEV, per germline (reference sequence). V shed 5 bases and J shed 8 bases, with 12 bases lying between them. The CDR3 contains 12 residues.

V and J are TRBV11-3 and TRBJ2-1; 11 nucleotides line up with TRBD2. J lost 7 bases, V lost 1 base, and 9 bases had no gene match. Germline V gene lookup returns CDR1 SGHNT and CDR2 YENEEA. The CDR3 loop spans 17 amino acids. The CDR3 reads CASSLGDTSGSWNEQFF. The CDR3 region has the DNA TGTGCCAGCAGCTTAGGTGACACTAGCGGGAGCTGGAATGAGCAGTTCTTC.

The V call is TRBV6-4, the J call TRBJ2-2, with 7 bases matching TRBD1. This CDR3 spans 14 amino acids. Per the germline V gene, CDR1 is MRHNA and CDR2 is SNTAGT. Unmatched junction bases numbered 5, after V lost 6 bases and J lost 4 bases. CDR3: CASRRGQFTGELFF. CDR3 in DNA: TGTGCCAGCAGAAGGGGACAGTTCACCGGGGAGCTGTTTTTT.

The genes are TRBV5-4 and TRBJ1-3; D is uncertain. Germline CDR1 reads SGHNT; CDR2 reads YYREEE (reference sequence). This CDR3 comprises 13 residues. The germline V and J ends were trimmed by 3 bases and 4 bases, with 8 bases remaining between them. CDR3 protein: CASSSWEGNTIYF. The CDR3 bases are TGTGCCAGCAGCTCCTGGGAAGGAAACACCATATATTTT. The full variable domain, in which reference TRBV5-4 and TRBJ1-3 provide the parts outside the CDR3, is ETGVTQSPTHLIKTRGQQVTLRCSSQSGHNTVSWYQQALGQGPQFIFQYYREEENGRGNFPPRFSGLQFPNYSSELNVNALELDDSALYLCASSSWEGNTIYFGEGSWLTVV.

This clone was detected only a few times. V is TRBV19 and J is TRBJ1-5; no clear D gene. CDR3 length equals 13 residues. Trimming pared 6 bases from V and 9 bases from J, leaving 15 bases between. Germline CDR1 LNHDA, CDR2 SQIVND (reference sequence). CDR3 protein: CASSLQGPWPQHF. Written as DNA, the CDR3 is TGTGCCAGTAGCCTCCAAGGGCCCTGGCCCCAGCATTTT.